These 5 T cell receptor beta chains originate from one sample sequenced in a study of blood T cell repertoires in COVID-19. Repertoires were generated with immunoSEQ multiplex PCR, while TCRdb's copy carries only in-frame clones and drops some. The table records approximately 110,000 clones, roughly 85% of them present only once. The sequenced sample consisted of peripheral blood. All receptors derive from a man in his forties or fifties with acute or convalescent COVID-19.

This chain joins TRBV27 and TRBJ2-1, with a tentative D call TRBD1 (6 bases). CDR3 length: 15 residues. Germline assignment: CDR1 MNHEY and CDR2 SMNVEV (reference sequence). Trimming stripped 5 bases from V and 0 bases from J, with 11 bases between. The DNA for the CDR3 is TGTGCCAGCAGTACAGGGCCCAGCTCCTACAATGAGCAGTTCTTC. As protein: CASSTGPSSYNEQFF.

This clone has only one observation. This chain links TRBV1 with TRBJ1-5; the table's D call, TRBD1, has no DNA check behind it. TRBV1 is marked as a pseudogene. CDR3 length: 12 amino acids. This chain's CDR3 is CTRWTGNQPQHF. The CDR3 DNA follows: TGCACCAGATGGACAGGGAACCAGCCCCAGCATTTT.

The CDR3 nucleotides read TGCAGCTCCTACACAGGGGGCGCTGAAGCTTTCTTT. Translated: CSSYTGGAEAFF. The V and J genes are TRBV29-1 and TRBJ1-1; 9 nucleotides agree with TRBD1. Germline loops: CDR1 SQVTM, CDR2 ANQGSEA. The V gene end was trimmed by 8 bases and the J gene end by 6 bases; junction bases not matched to a gene: 7. This CDR3 region has 12 residues.

This clone was seen at least ten times. This chain links TRBV4-2 with TRBJ2-7; 7 nucleotides agree with TRBD1. Per germline, CDR1 LGHNA and CDR2 YNFKEQ. V lost 1 base to trimming and J lost 0 bases; unmatched junction nucleotides: 3. The CDR3 is made up of 15 amino acids. The CDR3 nucleotides are TGTGCCAGCAGCCAAGGACAGGGAGTCTCCTACGAGCAGTACTTC. It encodes CASSQGQGVSYEQYF.

This rearrangement joins TRBV10-3 to TRBJ1-6; D not resolved. This CDR3 comprises 15 residues. Trimming took off 2 bases at V and 6 bases at J, with 11 bases between the two ends. Germline lookup yields CDR1 ENHRY and CDR2 SYGVKD. For the CDR3, the DNA is TGTGCCATCAGTGAGGGTCTAGGAGTTAATTCACCCCTCCACTTT. The encoded protein is CAISEGLGVNSPLHF.